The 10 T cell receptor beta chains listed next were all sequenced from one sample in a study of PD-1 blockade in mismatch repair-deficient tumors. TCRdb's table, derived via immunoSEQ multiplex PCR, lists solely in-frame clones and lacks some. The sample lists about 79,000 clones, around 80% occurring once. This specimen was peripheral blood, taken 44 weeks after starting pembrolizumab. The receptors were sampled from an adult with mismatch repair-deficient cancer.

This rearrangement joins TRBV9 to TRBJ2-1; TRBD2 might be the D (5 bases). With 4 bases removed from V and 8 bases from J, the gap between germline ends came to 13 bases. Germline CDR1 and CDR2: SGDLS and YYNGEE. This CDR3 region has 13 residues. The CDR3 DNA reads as TGTGCCAGCAGCCCCGGAGGCCGCGATGAGCAGTTCTTC. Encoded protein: CASSPGGRDEQFF.

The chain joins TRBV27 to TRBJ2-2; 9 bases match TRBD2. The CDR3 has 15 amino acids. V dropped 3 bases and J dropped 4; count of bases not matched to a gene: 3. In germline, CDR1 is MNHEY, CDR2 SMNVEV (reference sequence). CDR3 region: CASSLGGGVTGELFF. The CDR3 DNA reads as TGTGCCAGCAGTTTGGGCGGGGGGGTCACCGGGGAGCTGTTTTTT.

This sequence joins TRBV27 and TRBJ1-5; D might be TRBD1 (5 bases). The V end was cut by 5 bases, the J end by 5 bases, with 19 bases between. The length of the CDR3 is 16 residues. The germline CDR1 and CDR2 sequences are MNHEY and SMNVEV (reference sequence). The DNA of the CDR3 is TGTGCCAGCAGTCCCCAACAGGTCTGGGAGGATCAGCCCCAGCATTTT. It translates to CASSPQQVWEDQPQHF.

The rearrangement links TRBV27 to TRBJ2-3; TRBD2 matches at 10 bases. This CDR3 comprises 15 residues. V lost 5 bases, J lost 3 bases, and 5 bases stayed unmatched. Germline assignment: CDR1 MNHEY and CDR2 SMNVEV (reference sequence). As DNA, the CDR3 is TGTGCCAGCAGTCAGCTAGCGGGAGCAACAGATACGCAGTATTTT. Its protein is CASSQLAGATDTQYF.

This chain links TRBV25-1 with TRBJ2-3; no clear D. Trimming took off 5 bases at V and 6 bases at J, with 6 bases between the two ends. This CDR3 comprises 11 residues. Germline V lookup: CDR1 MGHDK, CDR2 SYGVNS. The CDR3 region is CASSPRDTQYF. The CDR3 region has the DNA TGTGCCAGCAGTCCTAGGGATACGCAGTATTTT. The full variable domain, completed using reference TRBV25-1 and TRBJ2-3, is EADIYQTPRYLVIGTGKKITLECSQTMGHDKMYWYQQDPGMELHLIHYSYGVNSTEKGDLSSESTVSRIRTEHFPLTLESARPSHTSQYLCASSPRDTQYFGPGTRLTVL.

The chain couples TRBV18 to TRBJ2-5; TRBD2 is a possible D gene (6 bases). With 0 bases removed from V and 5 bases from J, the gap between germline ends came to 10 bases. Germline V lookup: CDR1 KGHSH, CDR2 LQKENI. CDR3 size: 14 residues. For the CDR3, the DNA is TGTGCCAGCTCACCACCGGAGGGACCCGAGACCCAGTACTTC. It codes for CASSPPEGPETQYF.

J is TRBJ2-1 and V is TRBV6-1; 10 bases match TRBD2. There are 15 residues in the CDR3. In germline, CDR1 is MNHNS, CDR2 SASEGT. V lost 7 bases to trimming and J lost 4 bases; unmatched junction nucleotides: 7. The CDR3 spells CASKEWTSGYNEQFF. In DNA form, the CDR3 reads TGTGCCAGCAAAGAATGGACTAGCGGTTACAATGAGCAGTTCTTC.

The CDR3, as DNA: TGTGCCAGCAGCGCCTCCGGGACAGGGTTTGGCTACACCTTC. This translates into CASSASGTGFGYTF. This rearrangement joins TRBV7-6 to TRBJ1-2; 9 nucleotides line up with TRBD1. There are 14 residues in the CDR3. With 5 bases clipped from V and 7 bases from J, the junction kept 8 bases outside the gene matches. The germline V gene encodes CDR1 SGHVS and CDR2 FNYEAQ.

Here the CDR3 reads CASSYGTSGANEQYF. As DNA, the CDR3 is TGCGCCAGCAGCTATGGGACTAGCGGAGCGAACGAGCAGTACTTC. The chain is built from TRBV5-1 and TRBJ2-7; 11 bases map to TRBD2. This CDR3 has 15 residues. The germline V gene has CDR1 SGHRS and CDR2 YFSETQ. V was clipped by 3 bases and J by 5 bases; unmatched bases: 7.

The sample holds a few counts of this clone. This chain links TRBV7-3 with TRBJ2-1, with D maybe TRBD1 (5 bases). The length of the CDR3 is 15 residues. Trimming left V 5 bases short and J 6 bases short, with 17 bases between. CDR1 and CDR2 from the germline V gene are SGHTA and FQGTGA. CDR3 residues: CASSPTPLTVNEQFF. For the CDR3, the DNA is TGTGCCAGCAGCCCTACCCCGTTGACAGTCAATGAGCAGTTCTTC.